Sequencing of this T cell receptor (beta chain) was carried out in a study of regulatory T cells in long-lasting Graves disease (dated by TCRdb to about 2021). With regard to the full study: Persistent Graves' disease was defined as persistently positive TSH receptor autoantibodies together with antithyroid drug treatment for over 5 years. Patients with persistent Graves' disease were compared with patients with newly diagnosed Graves' disease using TCR sequencing and RNA sequencing of peripheral blood. The study took place in China and was registered as a clinical trial. TCR sequencing covered 13 persistent and roughly 20 newly diagnosed Graves' disease patients, around 35 samples in total. Persistent Graves' disease patients in the clinical cohort had taken antithyroid drugs for around 11 years on average. Findings and caveats that apply to the study as a whole: The small sample size was acknowledged by the authors as a limitation that may reduce accuracy. Sequencing and analysis were restricted to the TCR beta chain. Because the primary lesion, thyroid tissue, could not be accessed, the study looked at peripheral blood alone. TRBV28, TRBJ1-2 and TRBJ2-5 were preferentially used in persistent disease, while TRBV20-1 and TRBJ2-1 were favored in newly diagnosed disease. Compared with newly diagnosed patients, patients with persistent Graves' disease had lower TCR Shannon entropy and fewer highly expanded clones, which suggests clonal expansion. Patients with persistent disease shared more public clonotypes (about 2,900) than newly diagnosed patients did (approximately 990).

The germline V gene (reference sequence) gives CDR1 as LNHNV and CDR2 as YYDKDF. The germline ends are 15 bases apart after V is trimmed by 0 bases and J by 0 bases. The CDR3 runs 18 residues from the cysteine to the phenylalanine. Solely the CDR3 DNA is kept, with 54 bases framed from the first base. Libraries came from multiplex PCR. The instrument given in TCRdb is Illumina HiSeq 4000. TCR beta libraries were built with iRepertoire HTBI primers and Arm-PCR amplification of CDR3 regions. Before sequencing, the PCR products underwent gel purification. For the original study's pipeline: Gene usage analysis of CDR3 amino acid clonotypes used the 62 TRBV and 14 TRBJ segments found across samples. Filtered high-quality paired reads were merged into contigs using COPE and FqMerger. BLAST was used to align contigs to IMGT TRBV, TRBD and TRBJ reference genes, and CDR3 was defined according to IMGT. Highly expanded clones were defined as clonotypes with a frequency above 0.1%. Shannon entropy was used to measure repertoire diversity, and the Gini coefficient was used to measure V-J evenness. A clonotype found in more than one individual was treated as public. In TCRdb, the public reads were trimmed at Q25 with fastp and aligned with MiXCR, with productive beta chains retained. CDR3 protein sequences are deduplicated, and each keeps its most common genes and DNA. In this record, the V and J calls reflect TCRdb's handling and not the investigators' own analysis. This sample holds around 450,000 distinct CDR3 sequences; around a fifth were observed only once. The top ten hold roughly 7.7% of the sample.

The sample's time point label, in plain terms: persistent/refractory GD, antithyroid drugs over 5 years with positive TRAb. For both TCR sequencing and RNA sequencing, RNA was extracted from PBMCs using TRIzol. Graves' disease was diagnosed according to American Thyroid Association guidelines. The patients came from an endocrinology department in Xi'an, China. From each patient, around 9.3 milliliters of peripheral blood was collected into an EDTA anticoagulant tube. Ficoll Paque Plus density gradient separation was used to isolate PBMCs, and no additional T cell sorting was done. An Agilent 2100 Bioanalyzer and agarose gel were used to assess RNA quality, and a NanoDrop 2000 was used to measure RNA concentration. This clonotype was seen more than once but under ten times. Its antigen has not been determined. Per-base qualities were not stored, and no clone one base away is much larger.

This sequence uses TRBV15 and TRBJ1-3, with the identity of the D gene unclear. Sequenced here: peripheral blood mononuclear cells (PBMCs), sampled when the disease was refractory, from a patient treated with antithyroid drugs. This TCR came from a female donor with Graves disease. The DNA sequence is as follows: TGTGCCACCAGCAGAGATTTTGGTCACCGGATCTCTGGAAACACCATATATTTT. Its translation is CATSRDFGHRISGNTIYF.